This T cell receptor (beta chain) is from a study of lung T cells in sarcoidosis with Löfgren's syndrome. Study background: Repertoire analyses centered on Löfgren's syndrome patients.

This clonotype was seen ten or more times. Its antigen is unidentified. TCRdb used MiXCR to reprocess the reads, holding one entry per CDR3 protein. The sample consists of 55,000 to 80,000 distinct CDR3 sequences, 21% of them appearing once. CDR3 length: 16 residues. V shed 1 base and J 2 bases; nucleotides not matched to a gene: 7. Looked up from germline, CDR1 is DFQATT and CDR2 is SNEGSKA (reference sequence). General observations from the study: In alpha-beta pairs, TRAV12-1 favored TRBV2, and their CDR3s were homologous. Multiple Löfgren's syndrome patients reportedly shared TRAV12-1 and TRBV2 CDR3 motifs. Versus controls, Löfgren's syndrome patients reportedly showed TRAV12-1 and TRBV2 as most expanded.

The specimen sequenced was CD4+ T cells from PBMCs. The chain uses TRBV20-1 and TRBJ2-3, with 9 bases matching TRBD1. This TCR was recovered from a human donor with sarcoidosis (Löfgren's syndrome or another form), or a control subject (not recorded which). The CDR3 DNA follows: TGCAGTGCTAGAGGGGGACAGGGCGGAGCCACAGATACGCAGTATTTT. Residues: CSARGGQGGATDTQYF.